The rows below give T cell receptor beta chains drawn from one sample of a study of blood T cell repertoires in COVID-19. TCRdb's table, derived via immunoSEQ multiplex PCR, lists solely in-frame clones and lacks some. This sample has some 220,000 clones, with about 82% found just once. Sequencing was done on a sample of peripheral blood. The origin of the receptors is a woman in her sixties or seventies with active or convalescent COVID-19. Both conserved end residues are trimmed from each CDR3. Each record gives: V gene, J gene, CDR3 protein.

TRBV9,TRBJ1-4,ASSVGPGQSATNEKLF
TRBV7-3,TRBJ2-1,ASSPRTSPGSEQF
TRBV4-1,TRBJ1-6,ASSQGPRPHSPLH
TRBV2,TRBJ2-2,ASSVGEVGELF
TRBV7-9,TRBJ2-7,ASSQWPGQTVYEQY
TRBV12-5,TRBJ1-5,ASGTGEPQPQH
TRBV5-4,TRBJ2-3,ASSLAGVADTQY
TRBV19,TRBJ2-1,ASSRSIPYNEQF
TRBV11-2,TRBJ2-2,ASSLDRLATGELF
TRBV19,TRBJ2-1,ASSPAGGSYNEQF
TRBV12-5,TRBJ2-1,ASGWDSNEQF
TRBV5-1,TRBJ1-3,ASSLAPRGSGNTIY
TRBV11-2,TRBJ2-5,ASSSVRLAGEETQY
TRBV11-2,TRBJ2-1,ASSSRRGGTDEQF
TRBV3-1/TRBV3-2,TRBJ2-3,ASSPFAGMSTDTQY
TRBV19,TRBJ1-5,ASSIGPGGNQPQH
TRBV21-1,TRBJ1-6,ASSVPGQWNSPLH
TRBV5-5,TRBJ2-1,ASSRTTNLVADEQF